The rows below give T cell receptor beta chains drawn from one sample of a study of blood T cells in healthy people across ages. One entry per CDR3 protein, called by TCRdb with MiXCR from the 5' RACE reads. The table includes 1 million to 1.2 million distinct CDR3 sequences, roughly two fifths detected once. Sequenced input: blood. Every receptor here comes from a man between 18 and 29 years old in good health. Both conserved end residues are part of each CDR3. The D gene is left open where the match is weak. Where a row states a size, it is once, few, many or the class of an expanded clone; other rows omit it.

>TRBV28|many|NA|TRBJ1-6
TGTGCCAGCAGTGTGTTAAAGCGAGGGGTAATAGGCAGCTCCTATAATTCACCCCTCCACTTT
CASSVLKRGVIGSSYNSPLHF
>TRBV3-1|NA|NA|TRBJ1-1
TGTGCCAGCAGCCAAGGACACATGAACACTGAAGCTTTCTTT
CASSQGHMNTEAFF
>TRBV12-3/TRBV12-4|once|NA|TRBJ2-3
TGTGCCAGCAGCCGGCCGGGCCCTTCGGCAGATACGCAGTATTTT
CASSRPGPSADTQYF
>TRBV9|NA|TRBD2|TRBJ2-1
TGTGCCAGCAGCGTAGGTCCTAGCGGGAGCTCCTACAATGAGCTGTTCTTC
CASSVGPSGSSYNELFF
>TRBV10-2|few|NA|TRBJ2-5
TGCGCCAGCAGTGCCTCCGGGATACAAGAGACCCAGTACTTC
CASSASGIQETQYF
>TRBV5-1|NA|NA|TRBJ1-2
TGCGCCAGCAGCCCCGGGGATCGCTACACCTTC
CASSPGDRYTF
>TRBV10-3|few|TRBD1|TRBJ1-1
TGTGCCATCACCGGGGACAGGGGGAACACTGAAGCTTTCTTT
CAITGDRGNTEAFF
>TRBV7-2|NA|TRBD1|TRBJ1-4
TGTGCCAGCAGCTTGGGCCAGGGGGCCGTGACTAATGAAAAACTGTTTTTT
CASSLGQGAVTNEKLFF
>TRBV28|NA|NA|TRBJ1-4
TGTGCCAGCACCGGAACAGGGATTAACCGCTATGAAAAACTGTTTTTT
CASTGTGINRYEKLFF
>TRBV5-1|NA|NA|TRBJ2-5
TGCGCCAGCCTCCCGGGGGGCTCCTACAATGAGCAGTACTTC
CASLPGGSYNEQYF
>TRBV7-2|NA|NA|TRBJ2-7
TGTGCCAGCAGTTTATGGGGTAAAGGGAGCTCCTACGAGCAGTACTTC
CASSLWGKGSSYEQYF
>TRBV5-1|few|TRBD1|TRBJ2-7
TGCGCCAGCAGCTTGGCCGGGACAGCCTCCTACAATGAGCAGTACTTC
CASSLAGTASYNEQYF
>TRBV7-8|NA|TRBD1|TRBJ1-1
TGTGCCAGCAGCTTAAACCCGGGACAGGGTTATGAAGCTTTCTTT
CASSLNPGQGYEAFF
>TRBV2|few|NA|TRBJ1-6
TGTGCCAGCAGGGCCCGGGGGCAATTGACTTCACCCCTCCACTTT
CASRARGQLTSPLHF
>TRBV28|NA|NA|TRBJ1-5
TGTGCCAGTGAGGCGGGGGCGCGTAGCAATCAGCCCCAGCATTTT
CASEAGARSNQPQHF
>TRBV29-1|NA|NA|TRBJ1-1
TGCAGCGTTGGGGTCGAGAACACTGAAGCTTTCTTT
CSVGVENTEAFF
>TRBV6-2/TRBV6-3|NA|TRBD1|TRBJ2-1
TGTGCCAGCAGTTACTCGTTGGGGACAGGGTACAATGAGCAGTTCTTC
CASSYSLGTGYNEQFF
>TRBV27|NA|NA|TRBJ2-7
TGTGCCAGCAGTCGAACATCGGCTCTCTCCTGCGAGCAGTACTTC
CASSRTSALSCEQYF
>TRBV28|NA|TRBD1|TRBJ1-2
TGTGCCAGCAGTCCCTCGGGACAGGACGGCCTAAGGCCTTATGGCTACACCTTC
CASSPSGQDGLRPYGYTF
>TRBV9|few|TRBD2|TRBJ2-1
TGTGCCAGCAGCGACTTGGGGGGGGGAAGCTCCTACAATGAGCAGTTCTTC
CASSDLGGGSSYNEQFF
>TRBV3-1|NA|TRBD2|TRBJ2-1
TGTGCCAGCAGCCAAGATCCAGCGGGGGGTGAGCAGTTCTTC
CASSQDPAGGEQFF
>TRBV5-1|NA|NA|TRBJ1-1
TGCGCCAGCAGCCGCGAGGGCGCGAACACTGAAGCTTTCTTT
CASSREGANTEAFF
>TRBV6-1|NA|NA|TRBJ1-6
TGTGCCAGCAGAACCCCCGGGCTGTCACCCCTCCACTTT
CASRTPGLSPLHF
>TRBV7-2|few|NA|TRBJ2-4
TGTGCCAGCAGCTTAGGGTACGGGGCAGCCAAAAACATTCAGTACTTC
CASSLGYGAAKNIQYF
>TRBV29-1|few|NA|TRBJ2-6
TGCAGCGTTGAAAGGCCCGGGTCTCCTGGGGCCAACGTCCTGACTTTC
CSVERPGSPGANVLTF
>TRBV5-8|few|NA|TRBJ1-6
TGTGCCAGCAGCTTGGGAACAGGGCGATCACCCCTCCACTTT
CASSLGTGRSPLHF
>TRBV12-3/TRBV12-4|few|TRBD2|TRBJ2-3
TGTGCCAGCGGGGCGGGGGGCCCAGATACGCAGTATTTT
CASGAGGPDTQYF
>TRBV7-6|few|NA|TRBJ1-5
TGTGCCAGCAGCTTAGATTATGGGGTAAATCAGCCCCAGCATTTT
CASSLDYGVNQPQHF
>TRBV5-1|few|NA|TRBJ2-3
TGCGCCAGCAGCTTGGAAATCCTAGGCGGAGATACGCAGTATTTT
CASSLEILGGDTQYF